The entry below gives a single T cell receptor (beta chain) sequence along with its context. What it binds is unknown. This specimen belongs to a study of blood T cells in healthy people across ages. V shed 3 bases and J 0 bases; nucleotides not matched to a gene: 14. CDR1 is SGHDT, CDR2 YYEEEE, per germline. This CDR3 is built from 18 residues. The study, taken as a whole, reports: Researchers judged that diversity estimates from one million T cells fell short of true values. Possibly, changes in expanded clonotypes were confounded because donor CMV status was unknown.

Combining a sample-barcoded 5' primer with a J-beta primer mix, a second PCR ran for about 7 to 12 cycles. Using its own MiXCR run on the 5' RACE reads, TCRdb lists one record per CDR3 protein. The sample has roughly 1,800,000 distinct CDR3 sequences; about 50% are singletons. This TCR came from a woman in her thirties or forties in good health. This sequence joins TRBV5-6 and TRBJ1-2, with 7 bases lining up with TRBD1. Specimen: blood. In DNA, the CDR3 is TGTGCCAGCAGCTGGAGGACAGGCCAGACAAGAGCTAACTATGGCTACACCTTC. Its protein product is CASSWRTGQTRANYGYTF. The variable domain in full, completed from reference TRBV5-6 and TRBJ1-2, reads DAGVTQSPTHLIKTRGQQVTLRCSPKSGHDTVSWYQQALGQGPQFIFQYYEEEERQRGNFPDRFSGHQFPNYSSELNVNALLLGDSALYLCASSWRTGQTRANYGYTFGSGTRLTVV.